Listed here are 21 T cell receptor beta chains from one sample, sequenced in a study of shared clonotypes between healthy human individuals. Using immunoSEQ multiplex PCR, the repertoire was profiled, and TCRdb retains in-frame clones only, with some absent. The profile covers roughly 300,000 clones, with around four fifths appearing a single time and under 11% taken by the ten largest. Sequencing used memory CD4+ T cells sorted from blood. Subset specified: CD45RA-negative fraction. Source of these receptors: a man aged 25 to 40 in good health.

The V call is TRBV7-8, the J call TRBJ2-6; D is undetermined. CDR1 and CDR2 from the germline V gene are SGHVS and FQNEAQ. The CDR3 covers 17 residues. The germline V and J ends were trimmed by 5 bases and 0 bases, with 14 bases remaining between them. CDR3 nucleotides: TGTGCCAGCAGCCCTGCCGTCACCAGCTCTGGGGCCAACGTCCTGACTTTC. Protein: CASSPAVTSSGANVLTF.

The chain recombines TRBV7-3 with TRBJ2-3; D may match TRBD1 or TRBD2 (5 bases each). Germline loops: CDR1 SGHTA, CDR2 FQGTGA. With 2 bases removed from V and 5 bases from J, the gap between germline ends came to 14 bases. CDR3 length: 15 amino acids. The CDR3 sequence is CASSLAGPGGDTQYF. DNA for the CDR3: TGTGCCAGCAGCTTAGCGGGCCCTGGGGGAGATACGCAGTATTTT.

V gene TRBV28 combines with J gene TRBJ1-1, with D hard to call. CDR1 MDHEN and CDR2 SYDVKM come from the germline V gene. This CDR3 is built from 12 residues. V lost 2 bases and J 7 bases, leaving 8 bases between the germline ends. The CDR3 sequence: CASSLRAHEAFF. CDR3 bases: TGTGCCAGCAGTTTAAGGGCTCATGAAGCTTTCTTT.

The chain recombines TRBV6-6 with TRBJ1-5; unclear D gene. The CDR3 totals 14 residues. The germline V gene has CDR1 MNHNY and CDR2 SVGAGI (reference sequence). Between the trimmed V and J ends, which lost 5 bases and 1 base, there was a span of 9 bases. CDR3 nucleotide sequence: TGTGCCAGCAGTGTCCGGAGCAGCAATCAGCCCCAGCATTTT. Translated, it gives CASSVRSSNQPQHF.

Points on this clone: This sample also contains other DNA sequences that code for the same CDR3. The chain joins TRBV10-2 to TRBJ2-7, with D perhaps TRBD2 (6 bases). The V end lost 4 bases, the J end lost 0 bases, and 7 bases lay between the germline ends. The CDR3 covers 13 residues. Germline loops: CDR1 WSHSY, CDR2 SAAADI. The CDR3: CASSGDSSYEQYF. In DNA form, the CDR3 reads TGCGCCAGCAGTGGGGACTCCTCCTACGAGCAGTACTTC.

This chain joins TRBV14 and TRBJ2-1; D unclear. V shed 4 bases and J shed 10 bases, with 23 bases lying between them. The CDR3 contains 16 residues. The germline CDR1 and CDR2 sequences are SGHDN and FVKESK. CDR3 sequence (DNA): TGTGCCAGCAGCCCAAACCGGGCACATACAATGAAGGAGCAGTTCTTC. It codes for CASSPNRAHTMKEQFF.

The J gene is TRBJ2-1, the V gene TRBV28; no definite D call. V lost 5 bases and J lost 5, with 28 bases in between. Looked up from germline, CDR1 is MDHEN and CDR2 is SYDVKM. This CDR3 is 19 amino acids long. The CDR3 protein is CASSGPNPALVLTNNEQFF. In DNA, the CDR3 is TGTGCCAGCAGTGGACCAAACCCTGCTTTAGTATTGACAAACAATGAGCAGTTCTTC.

V is TRBV15 and J is TRBJ2-7; D gene unclear. Per the germline V gene, CDR1 is LNHNV and CDR2 is YYDKDF (reference sequence). V was trimmed by 2 bases and J by 0 bases, leaving 8 bases between them. The CDR3 loop spans 14 amino acids. In DNA, the CDR3 is TGTGCCACCAGCAGATCCTGGGACTCCTACGAGCAGTACTTC. Translated: CATSRSWDSYEQYF. Supplemented by reference TRBV15 and TRBJ2-7, the full variable domain reads DAMVIQNPRYQVTQFGKPVTLSCSQTLNHNVMYWYQQKSSQAPKLLFHYYDKDFNNEADTPDNFQSRRPNTSFCFLDIRSPGLGDTAMYLCATSRSWDSYEQYFGPGTRLTVT.

The genes are TRBV7-8 and TRBJ1-1; 11 bases map to TRBD1. This CDR3 has 17 residues. Looked up from germline, CDR1 is SGHVS and CDR2 is FQNEAQ. V was pared by 5 bases and J by 1 base, with 9 bases of the junction left unmatched. The CDR3 DNA reads TGTGCCAGCAGCAACCAGGACAGGGGGCGGTGGAACACTGAAGCTTTCTTT. As protein: CASSNQDRGRWNTEAFF.

This clone was detected only once. J is TRBJ2-1 and V is TRBV2; 7 nucleotides align to TRBD2. The V gene's germline CDR1 is SNHLY and CDR2 FYNNEI. V shed 4 bases, J shed 5 bases, and the junction held 5 bases outside the gene matches. The CDR3 contains 14 residues. The CDR3 loop reads CASSGDGLDNEQFF. CDR3 DNA sequence: TGTGCCAGCAGTGGGGACGGACTAGACAATGAGCAGTTCTTC. The entire variable domain, with the rest obtained from reference TRBV2 and TRBJ2-1, is as follows: EPEVTQTPSHQVTQMGQEVILRCVPISNHLYFYWYRQILGQKVEFLVSFYNNEISEKSEIFDDQFSVERPDGSNFTLKIRSTKLEDSAMYFCASSGDGLDNEQFFGPGTRLTVL.

The chain employs TRBV15 and TRBJ2-3; 9 bases fit TRBD1. This CDR3 is built from 15 residues. Trimming at V came to 5 bases and at J to 1 base, leaving 4 bases not matched to a gene. Germline-derived CDR1 and CDR2 are LNHNV and YYDKDF (reference sequence). Here the CDR3 DNA reads TGTGCCACCAGCGGATACAGGGGGCGCACAGATACGCAGTATTTT. Translated, it gives CATSGYRGRTDTQYF.

This clone was detected a few times. The chain links TRBV5-4 to TRBJ2-1; 7 nucleotides agree with TRBD2. The CDR3 length is 15 residues. V was clipped by 1 base and J by 5 bases; unmatched bases: 6. Germline CDR1 and CDR2: SGHNT and YYREEE (reference sequence). This CDR3 is CASSLLGRTHNEQFF. CDR3 DNA: TGTGCCAGCAGCTTGCTCGGGAGGACGCACAATGAGCAGTTCTTC.

This clone has more than one count but fewer than ten. This chain joins TRBV28 and TRBJ2-3, with 7 bases matching TRBD2. Germline CDR1 is MDHEN and CDR2 is SYDVKM. The junction had 14 bases not matched to a gene; V was cut back by 5 bases and J by 6 bases. CDR3 length: 16 residues. The CDR3: CASSPPGLTPSDTQYF. The CDR3 nucleotides are TGTGCCAGCAGTCCTCCGGGACTAACCCCGTCGGATACGCAGTATTTT.

This chain joins TRBV4-1 and TRBJ2-7, with D perhaps given as TRBD1 or TRBD2 (5 bases each). The germline V gene encodes CDR1 MGHRA and CDR2 YSYEKL. CDR3 length equals 14 residues. V shed 4 bases and J shed 4 bases, with 14 bases lying between them. In nucleotides, the CDR3 is TGCGCCAGCAGCCTCCGGGACGGTCCATACGAGCAGTACTTC. It is translated as CASSLRDGPYEQYF.

For the CDR3, the DNA is TGCGCCAGCAGCTTGGACAGGGAGGAGCGAGGGAACACCTTC. Amino acid sequence: CASSLDREERGNTF. The chain recombines TRBV5-1 with TRBJ1-2; D is perhaps TRBD1 (6 bases). CDR3 size: 14 residues. Germline CDR1 SGHRS, CDR2 YFSETQ. Trimming removed 0 bases from V and 12 bases from J, with 18 bases in between.

The chain is built from TRBV6-5 and TRBJ1-4; D not resolved. In germline, CDR1 is MNHEY, CDR2 SVGAGI. The CDR3 spans 16 residues. V lost 2 bases to trimming and J lost 7 bases, with 17 bases between them. In DNA form, the CDR3 reads TGTGCCAGCAGTTACCTAATGTACAGTCTCCCTGAAAAACTGTTTTTT. The encoded protein is CASSYLMYSLPEKLFF.

The chain uses TRBV27 and TRBJ2-7; D may match TRBD1 or TRBD2 (6 bases each). The CDR3 runs 15 residues. Trimming pared 5 bases from V and 2 bases from J, leaving 16 bases between. Germline loops: CDR1 MNHEY, CDR2 SMNVEV (reference sequence). CDR3 nucleotide sequence: TGTGCCAGCAGTCCGGGGGTGACAGGTACCTACGAGCAGTACTTC. It yields the protein CASSPGVTGTYEQYF.

This rearrangement joins TRBV15 to TRBJ2-2, with a possible D match to TRBD2 (6 bases). CDR1 and CDR2 from the germline V gene are LNHNV and YYDKDF (reference sequence). The CDR3 runs to 18 residues. Trimming removed 0 bases from V and 6 bases from J, with 20 bases in between. In DNA form, the CDR3 reads TGTGCCACCAGCAGAGATGGAGGGCTTGGTCGGTTGGCCGGGGAGCTGTTTTTT. It encodes CATSRDGGLGRLAGELFF.

The chain uses TRBV9 and TRBJ2-6; D is unclear. In germline, CDR1 is SGDLS, CDR2 YYNGEE. The V and J ends lost 2 bases and 16 bases respectively, with 10 bases between them. The CDR3 covers 11 residues. For the CDR3, the DNA is TGTGCCAGCAGCGTCGGGCGTTCTCTGACTTTC. Translation gives CASSVGRSLTF.

There are many counts of this clone. The CDR3 spells CASRPGGTGELFF. The DNA of the CDR3 is TGTGCCAGCAGGCCCGGAGGCACCGGGGAGCTGTTTTTT. The chain links TRBV14 to TRBJ2-2; the D gene is possibly TRBD2 (5 bases). Trimming took 6 bases from V and 4 from J, leaving 9 bases between them. Germline V lookup: CDR1 SGHDN, CDR2 FVKESK. This CDR3 region has 13 residues.

This clone has a single count. Other DNA sequences within the sample encode an identical CDR3. The chain links TRBV19 to TRBJ1-1; D is ambiguous. Trimming removed 5 bases at V and 1 base at J, with 8 bases between. The CDR3 spans 13 residues. Germline V gene data show CDR1 as LNHDA and CDR2 as SQIVND (reference sequence). The DNA for the CDR3 is TGTGCCAGTAGTCGGCCAGAGAACACTGAAGCTTTCTTT. It codes for CASSRPENTEAFF.